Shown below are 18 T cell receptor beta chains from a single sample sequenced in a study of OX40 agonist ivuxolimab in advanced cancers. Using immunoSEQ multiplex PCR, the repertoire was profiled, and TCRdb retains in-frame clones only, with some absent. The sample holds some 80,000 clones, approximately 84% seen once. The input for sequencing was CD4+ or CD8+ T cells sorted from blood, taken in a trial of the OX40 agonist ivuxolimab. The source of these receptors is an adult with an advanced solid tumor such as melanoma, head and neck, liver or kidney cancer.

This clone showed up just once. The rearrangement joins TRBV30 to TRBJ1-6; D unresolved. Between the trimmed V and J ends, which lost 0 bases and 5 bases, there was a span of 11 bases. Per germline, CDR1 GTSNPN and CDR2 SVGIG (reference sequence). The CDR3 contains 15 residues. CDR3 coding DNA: TGTGCCTGGAGTGTGATGGGCAGTAATAATTCACCCCTCCACTTT. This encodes CAWSVMGSNNSPLHF.

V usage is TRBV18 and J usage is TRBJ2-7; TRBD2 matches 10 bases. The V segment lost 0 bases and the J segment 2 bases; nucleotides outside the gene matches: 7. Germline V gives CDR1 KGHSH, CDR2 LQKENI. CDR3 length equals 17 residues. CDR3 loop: CASSPPRASGGPYEQYF. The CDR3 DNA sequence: TGTGCCAGCTCACCACCCCGGGCTAGCGGGGGACCCTACGAGCAGTACTTC.

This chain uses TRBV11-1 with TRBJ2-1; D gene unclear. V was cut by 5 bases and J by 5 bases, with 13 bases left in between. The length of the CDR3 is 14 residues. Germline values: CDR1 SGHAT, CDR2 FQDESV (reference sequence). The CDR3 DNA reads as TGTGCCAGCAGCCCCCGTAGGGTGAACAATGAGCAGTTCTTC. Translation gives CASSPRRVNNEQFF.

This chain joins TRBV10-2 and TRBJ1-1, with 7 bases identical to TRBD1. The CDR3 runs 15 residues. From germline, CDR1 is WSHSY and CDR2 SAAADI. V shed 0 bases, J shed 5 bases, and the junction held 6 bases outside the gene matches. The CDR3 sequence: CASSESGGAWTEAFF. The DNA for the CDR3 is TGCGCCAGCAGTGAGTCAGGGGGCGCGTGGACTGAAGCTTTCTTT.

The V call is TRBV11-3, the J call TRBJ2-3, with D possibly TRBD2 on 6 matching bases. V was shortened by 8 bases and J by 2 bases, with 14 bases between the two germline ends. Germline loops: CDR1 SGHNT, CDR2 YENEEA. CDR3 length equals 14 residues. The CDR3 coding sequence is TGTGCCAGCGGGGTGGGGGGTGACACAGATACGCAGTATTTT. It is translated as CASGVGGDTDTQYF.

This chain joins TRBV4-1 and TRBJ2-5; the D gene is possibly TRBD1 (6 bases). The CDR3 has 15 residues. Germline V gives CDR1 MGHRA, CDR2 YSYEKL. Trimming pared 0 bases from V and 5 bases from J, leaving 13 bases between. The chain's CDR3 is CASSQETGWWETQYF. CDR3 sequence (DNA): TGCGCCAGCAGCCAAGAGACAGGTTGGTGGGAGACCCAGTACTTC.

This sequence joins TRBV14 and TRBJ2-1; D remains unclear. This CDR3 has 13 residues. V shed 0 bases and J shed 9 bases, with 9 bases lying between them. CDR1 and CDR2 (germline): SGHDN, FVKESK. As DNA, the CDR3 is TGTGCCAGCAGCCAAGAGAACCGAGGTGAGCAGTTCTTC. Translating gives CASSQENRGEQFF.

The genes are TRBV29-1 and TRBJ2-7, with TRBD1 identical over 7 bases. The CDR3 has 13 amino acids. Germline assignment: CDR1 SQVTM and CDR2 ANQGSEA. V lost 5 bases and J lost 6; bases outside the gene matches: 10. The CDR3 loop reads CSVRSTSGGEQYF. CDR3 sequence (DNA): TGCAGCGTTCGTAGTACCTCAGGGGGCGAGCAGTACTTC.

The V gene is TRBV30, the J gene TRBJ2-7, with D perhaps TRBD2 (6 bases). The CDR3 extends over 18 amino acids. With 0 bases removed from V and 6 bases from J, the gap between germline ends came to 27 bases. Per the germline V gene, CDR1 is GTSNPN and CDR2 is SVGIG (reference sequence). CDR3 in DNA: TGTGCCTGGAGTGTACTAGCATCAGGGTATAGAAGGGGCGGCGAGCAGTACTTC. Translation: CAWSVLASGYRRGGEQYF.

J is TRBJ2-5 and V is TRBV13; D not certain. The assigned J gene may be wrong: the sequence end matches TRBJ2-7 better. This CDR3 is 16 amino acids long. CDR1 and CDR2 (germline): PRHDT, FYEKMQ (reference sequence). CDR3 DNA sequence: TGTGCCAGCAGCTTAGGGCGACACCCCCGCTCCTACGAGCAGTACTTC. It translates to CASSLGRHPRSYEQYF.

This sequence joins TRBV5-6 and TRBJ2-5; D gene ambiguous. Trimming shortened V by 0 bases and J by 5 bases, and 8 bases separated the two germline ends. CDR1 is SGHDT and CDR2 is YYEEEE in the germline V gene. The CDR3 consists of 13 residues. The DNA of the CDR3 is TGTGCCAGCAGCTTGGGGGCTGGGGAGACCCAGTACTTC. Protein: CASSLGAGETQYF.

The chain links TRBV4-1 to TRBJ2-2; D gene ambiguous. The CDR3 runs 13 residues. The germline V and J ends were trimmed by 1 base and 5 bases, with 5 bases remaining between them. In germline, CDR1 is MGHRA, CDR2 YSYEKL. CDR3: CASSQVSTGELFF. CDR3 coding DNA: TGCGCCAGCAGCCAAGTTTCAACCGGGGAGCTGTTTTTT.

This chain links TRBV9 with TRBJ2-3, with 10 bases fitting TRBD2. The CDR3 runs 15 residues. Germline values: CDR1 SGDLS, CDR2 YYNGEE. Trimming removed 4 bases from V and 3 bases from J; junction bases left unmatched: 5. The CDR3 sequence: CASSPRTSGTDTQYF. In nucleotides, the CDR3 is TGTGCCAGCAGCCCTCGGACTAGCGGAACAGATACGCAGTATTTT.

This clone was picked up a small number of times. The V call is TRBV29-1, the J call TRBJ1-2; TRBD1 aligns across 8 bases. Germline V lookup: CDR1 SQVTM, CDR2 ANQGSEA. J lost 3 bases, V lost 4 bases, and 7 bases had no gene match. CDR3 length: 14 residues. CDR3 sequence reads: CSVGTGGVDYGYTF. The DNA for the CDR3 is TGCAGCGTTGGAACAGGGGGAGTCGACTATGGCTACACCTTC.

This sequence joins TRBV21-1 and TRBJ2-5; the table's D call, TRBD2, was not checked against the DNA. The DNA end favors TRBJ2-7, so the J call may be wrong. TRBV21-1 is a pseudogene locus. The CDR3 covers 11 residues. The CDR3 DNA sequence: TGTGCCAGCACTTGCAATTACGAGCAGTACTTC. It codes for CASTCNYEQYF.

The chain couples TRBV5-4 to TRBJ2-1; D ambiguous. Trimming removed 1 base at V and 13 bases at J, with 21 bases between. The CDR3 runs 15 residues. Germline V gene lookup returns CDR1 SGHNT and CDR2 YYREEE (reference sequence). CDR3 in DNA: TGTGCCAGCAGCTTGCGGAACTTGCCCCCAGGCACCCAGTTCTTC. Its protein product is CASSLRNLPPGTQFF.

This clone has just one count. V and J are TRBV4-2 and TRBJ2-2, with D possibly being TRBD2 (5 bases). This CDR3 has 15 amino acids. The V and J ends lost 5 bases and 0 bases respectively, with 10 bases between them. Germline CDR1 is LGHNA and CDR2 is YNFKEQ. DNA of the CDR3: TGTGCCAGCAGCTTGGACTCTCCGAACACCGGGGAGCTGTTTTTT. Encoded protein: CASSLDSPNTGELFF.

The DNA for the CDR3 is TGTGCCAGCAGCTTGTATTTTGGGGAAAGCTCCTACGAGCAGTACTTC. Protein: CASSLYFGESSYEQYF. This chain connects TRBV5-8 to TRBJ2-7, with unresolved D. The V and J ends lost 1 base and 0 bases respectively, with 14 bases between them. Looked up from germline, CDR1 is SGHTS and CDR2 is YDEGEE. The CDR3 has 16 residues.